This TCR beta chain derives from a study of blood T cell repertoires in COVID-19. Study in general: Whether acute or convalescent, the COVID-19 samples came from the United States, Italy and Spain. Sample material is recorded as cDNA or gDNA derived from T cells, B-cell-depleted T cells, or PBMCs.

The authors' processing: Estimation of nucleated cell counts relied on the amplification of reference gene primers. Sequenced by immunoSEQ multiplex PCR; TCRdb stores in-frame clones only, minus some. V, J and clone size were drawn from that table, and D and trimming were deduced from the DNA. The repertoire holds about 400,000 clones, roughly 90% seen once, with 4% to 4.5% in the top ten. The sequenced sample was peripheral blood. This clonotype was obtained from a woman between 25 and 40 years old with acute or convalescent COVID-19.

The CDR3 is CASRGQGENNYGYTF. The CDR3 DNA reads as TGTGCCAGCAGGGGACAGGGAGAGAATAACTATGGCTACACCTTC. The chain recombines TRBV6-5 with TRBJ1-2, with 9 bases identical to TRBD1. With V trimmed by 6 bases and J by 1 base, 6 bases remained unmatched. Germline V lookup: CDR1 MNHEY, CDR2 SVGAGI. The CDR3 loop spans 15 amino acids.